This TCR beta chain is from a study of long-term antiretroviral therapy in people with HIV. Study outcomes and limitations: The data indicate that diversity increased after ART but remained below transplant donor controls. Clones expanded before ART dominated the repertoire at all time points.

In regard to this clone: The antigen is not known.

Running of the v3.0 immunoSEQ assay took place at survey level. Produced via immunoSEQ multiplex PCR; TCRdb's table is partial and in-frame only. The sample comprises about 24,000 clones, more than 65% of which are singletons, and 5.5% to 6% rests with the top ten. The sequencing used unsorted PBMCs, collected 4.4 years after starting antiretroviral therapy. This clonotype was obtained from a man aged 30-40 years with HIV.

CDR3 coding DNA: TGTGCCAGCAGTTTAATGAGGGGCGAAGCTTTCTTT. Protein: CASSLMRGEAFF. The genes are TRBV27 and TRBJ1-1; weak D call: TRBD1 (5 bases). This CDR3 is built from 12 residues. The V and J ends lost 2 bases and 8 bases respectively, with 9 bases between them. The germline V gene has CDR1 MNHEY and CDR2 SMNVEV (reference sequence).